This is a list of T cell receptor beta chains from one sample in a study of metastatic and nonmetastatic thyroid tumors. TCRdb re-clonotyped the PCR reads via MiXCR. The sample yields about 20,000 clones, more than 15% seen once. The specimen sequenced was adjacent normal tissue. Receptors were obtained from a male donor with papillary thyroid cancer or a benign thyroid nodule (not recorded which). Some clones in this sample may be carry-over from other donors' samples. Both conserved end residues are part of each CDR3. Fields, in order: D gene, V gene, clone size, J gene, CDR3 DNA, CDR3 protein. A D gene is named only where the DNA matches it firmly. The size entry is marked missing in some rows and otherwise reads once, few, many or a size class.

D: .; V: TRBV12-3/TRBV12-4; size: medium-sized; J: TRBJ2-7; DNA: TGTGCCAGCAGTTCGGACCGAGGGTACGAGCAGTACTTC; CDR3: CASSSDRGYEQYF
D: TRBD1; V: TRBV6-1; size: medium-sized; J: TRBJ1-1; DNA: TGTGCCAGCAGTTCACCATGGGGGACAGCTGAAGCTTTCTTT; CDR3: CASSSPWGTAEAFF
D: TRBD1; V: TRBV6-1; size: .; J: TRBJ2-5; DNA: TGTGCCAGCAGTCCTCGTCCCGGGACAGGGGACGGAGAGACCCAGTACTTC; CDR3: CASSPRPGTGDGETQYF
D: TRBD1; V: TRBV4-2; size: many; J: TRBJ2-4; DNA: TGTGCCAGCAGCCAATTGGGACAGGGGAAAGGGGCCAAAAACATTCAGTACTTC; CDR3: CASSQLGQGKGAKNIQYF
D: .; V: TRBV10-2; size: many; J: TRBJ1-1; DNA: TGCGCCAGCAGTGAGCGGAACGTCAGGGACCAAGGTGCCGAAGCTTTCTTT; CDR3: CASSERNVRDQGAEAFF
D: .; V: TRBV28; size: few; J: TRBJ2-7; DNA: TGTGCCAGCATGGGGCGTCCCTACCAGCAGTACTTC; CDR3: CASMGRPYQQYF
D: .; V: TRBV7-7; size: many; J: TRBJ2-5; DNA: TGTGCTAGCAGCACCCATCCGGGACAACAAGAGACCCAGTACTTC; CDR3: CASSTHPGQQETQYF
D: .; V: TRBV7-8; size: many; J: TRBJ1-4; DNA: TGTGCCAGCAGCTTCCAGGGTAATGAAAAACTGTTTTTT; CDR3: CASSFQGNEKLFF
D: .; V: TRBV20-1; size: many; J: TRBJ2-3; DNA: TGCAGTGCTAGTAGTAGCGCGCAGTATTTT; CDR3: CSASSSAQYF
D: .; V: TRBV20-1; size: few; J: TRBJ2-7; DNA: TGCAGTGCCAGACGGGGGGCAGGGTCGGGCGAGCAGTACTTC; CDR3: CSARRGAGSGEQYF
D: .; V: TRBV24-1; size: many; J: TRBJ2-7; DNA: TGTGCCACCAGTGATTATGCAATTTCCCTCTCCTACGAGCAGTACTTC; CDR3: CATSDYAISLSYEQYF
D: .; V: TRBV6-6; size: few; J: TRBJ2-1; DNA: TGTGCCAGCAGTTACCCAGGGACCTCCAATGAGCAGTTCTTC; CDR3: CASSYPGTSNEQFF
D: .; V: TRBV10-3; size: many; J: TRBJ2-3; DNA: TGTGCCATCAGTGACAGTGGGAGCACAGATACGCAGTATTTT; CDR3: CAISDSGSTDTQYF
D: .; V: TRBV9; size: many; J: TRBJ2-7; DNA: TGTGCCAGCAGCTTAGGGACGGGGACCTACGAGCAGTACTTC; CDR3: CASSLGTGTYEQYF
D: .; V: TRBV5-6; size: many; J: TRBJ1-6; DNA: TGTGCCAGCAGCTTGGGTCGCCAGGGCCAATCACCCCTCCACTTT; CDR3: CASSLGRQGQSPLHF
D: .; V: TRBV4-2; size: many; J: TRBJ1-5; DNA: TGTGCCAGCAGCCAAGAGGGGGGTGGGCACAATCAGCCCCAGCATTTT; CDR3: CASSQEGGGHNQPQHF
D: TRBD1; V: TRBV2; size: medium-sized; J: TRBJ1-5; DNA: TGTGCCAGCACGACAGGGGCAGCGGCAAATCAGCCCCAGCATTTT; CDR3: CASTTGAAANQPQHF
D: TRBD1; V: TRBV19; size: many; J: TRBJ2-2; DNA: TGTGCCAGGGGACAGGGAAGATATACCGGGGAGCTGTTTTTT; CDR3: CARGQGRYTGELFF
D: .; V: TRBV11-1; size: many; J: TRBJ1-2; DNA: TGTGCCAGCAGCTTAGCGACCGGGACATACCTATACTATGGCTACACCTTC; CDR3: CASSLATGTYLYYGYTF
D: TRBD1; V: TRBV9; size: many; J: TRBJ1-3; DNA: TGTGCCAGCAGCGGGGATGGACAGGTTTACTCTGGAAACACCATATATTTT; CDR3: CASSGDGQVYSGNTIYF
D: .; V: TRBV6-1; size: few; J: TRBJ1-6; DNA: TGTGCCAGCAGTGAAGCGGGGGTGGCGCAGCTCTCCCTCCACTTT; CDR3: CASSEAGVAQLSLHF
D: .; V: TRBV6-1; size: few; J: TRBJ1-5; DNA: TGTGCCAGCAGTGAACTTTCCTGGCAGCCCCAGCATTTT; CDR3: CASSELSWQPQHF
D: TRBD2; V: TRBV7-3; size: many; J: TRBJ2-1; DNA: TGTGCCAGCAGCTTATCTAGCGGGGGGCTCAATGAGCAGTTCTTC; CDR3: CASSLSSGGLNEQFF
D: TRBD2; V: TRBV12-3/TRBV12-4; size: medium-sized; J: TRBJ2-5; DNA: TGTGCCAGCAGCCAAACTAGCGGGGGGACGGGAGAGACCCAGTACTTC; CDR3: CASSQTSGGTGETQYF
D: .; V: TRBV19; size: many; J: TRBJ1-5; DNA: TGTGCCAGTAGTATATCAAGCTTTGGTCAGCCCCAGCATTTT; CDR3: CASSISSFGQPQHF
D: .; V: TRBV18; size: many; J: TRBJ2-5; DNA: TGTGCCAGCTCACCAACGGACAGCCAAGAGACCCAGTACTTC; CDR3: CASSPTDSQETQYF
D: .; V: TRBV5-1; size: many; J: TRBJ2-1; DNA: TGCGCCAGCAGCTTGGATTCTTTACCCGAGCAGTTCTTC; CDR3: CASSLDSLPEQFF
D: .; V: TRBV5-6; size: many; J: TRBJ1-6; DNA: TGTGCCAGCAGCTTAATGGGAGACTCCTATAATTCACCCCTCCACTTT; CDR3: CASSLMGDSYNSPLHF
D: .; V: TRBV6-1; size: medium-sized; J: TRBJ1-5; DNA: TGTGCCAGCAGTAGCTTTCCAGGGAATCAGCCCCAGCATTTT; CDR3: CASSSFPGNQPQHF
D: .; V: TRBV10-3; size: many; J: TRBJ2-4; DNA: TGTGCCATCAGCTTGGGACCGTTAGCCAAAAACATTCAGTACTTC; CDR3: CAISLGPLAKNIQYF
D: TRBD1; V: TRBV27; size: .; J: TRBJ2-7; DNA: TGTGCCAGCAGTTCGGACAGGGGGCTGTACGAGCAGTACTTC; CDR3: CASSSDRGLYEQYF
D: TRBD2; V: TRBV27; size: few; J: TRBJ2-1; DNA: TGTGCCAGCAGTTTATCGGGGAGTTGGCTAGCGGCCGACAATGAGCAGTTCTTC; CDR3: CASSLSGSWLAADNEQFF
D: TRBD2; V: TRBV6-1; size: many; J: TRBJ2-2; DNA: TGTGCCAGCAGTCACAAAGGACTAGCGGGCACCGGGGAGCTGTTTTTT; CDR3: CASSHKGLAGTGELFF
D: TRBD2; V: TRBV9; size: many; J: TRBJ2-1; DNA: TGTGCCAGCAGCGTAGGGTCGGAGACTAGCGGGGTGAGCTCCTACAATGAGCAGTTCTTC; CDR3: CASSVGSETSGVSSYNEQFF
D: .; V: TRBV28; size: few; J: TRBJ1-5; DNA: TGTGCCATAGCTAGAACAGATACGCAGCATTTT; CDR3: CAIARTDTQHF
D: .; V: TRBV6-4; size: few; J: TRBJ2-3; DNA: TGTGCCAGCAGTTCGGAAGGGTGGCTGGAAACGCAGTATTTT; CDR3: CASSSEGWLETQYF
D: .; V: TRBV20-1; size: many; J: TRBJ1-5; DNA: TGCAGTGCTAGAGATCCCTCAGGACCTGGGAGCAATCAGCCCCAGCATTTT; CDR3: CSARDPSGPGSNQPQHF
D: TRBD1; V: TRBV6-1; size: .; J: TRBJ1-4; DNA: TGTGCCAGCAGTGCCGGGACAGTTCTTCAGGGGGAAAAACTGTTTTTT; CDR3: CASSAGTVLQGEKLFF